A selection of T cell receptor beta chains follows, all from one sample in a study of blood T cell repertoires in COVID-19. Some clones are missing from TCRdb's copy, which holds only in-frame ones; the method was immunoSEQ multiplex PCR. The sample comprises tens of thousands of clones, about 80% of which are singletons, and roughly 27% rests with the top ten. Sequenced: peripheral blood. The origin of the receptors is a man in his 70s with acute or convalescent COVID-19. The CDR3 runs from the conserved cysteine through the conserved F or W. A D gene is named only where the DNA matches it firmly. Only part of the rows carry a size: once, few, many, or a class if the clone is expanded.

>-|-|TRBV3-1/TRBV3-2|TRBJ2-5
TGTGCCAGCAGCCAAGTGGCGCTTGGGCCCCAGTACTTC
CASSQVALGPQYF
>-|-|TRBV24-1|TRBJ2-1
TGTGCCACCAGTGGCCTCCTCGGGGGTGAGCAGTTCTTC
CATSGLLGGEQFF
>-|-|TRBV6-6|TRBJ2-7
TGTGCCAGCAGTCCCGGGTCTGGCCTGAAATACGAGCAGTACTTC
CASSPGSGLKYEQYF
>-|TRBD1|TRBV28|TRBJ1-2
TGTGCCAGCCTCCGGGACAGGGAGCCGTGGGGCTACACCTTC
CASLRDREPWGYTF
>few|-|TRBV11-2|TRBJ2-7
TGTGCCAGCAGCTTAGCCCAAGCGCGCGTCTACGAGCAGTACTTC
CASSLAQARVYEQYF
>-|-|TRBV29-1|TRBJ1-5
TGCAGCGTTATGGAGGCCTATAGCAATCAGCCCCAGCATTTT
CSVMEAYSNQPQHF
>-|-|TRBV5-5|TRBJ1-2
TGTGCCAGCAGAGCTCGGGGGGCGCGGCCCTATGGCTACACCTTC
CASRARGARPYGYTF
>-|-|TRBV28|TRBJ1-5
TGTGCCAGCAGTCTTCGCAATCGGGGCAATCAGCCCCAGCATTTT
CASSLRNRGNQPQHF
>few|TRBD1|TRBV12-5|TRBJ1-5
TGTGCTAGTGGTTTAAGGACAGGGGGTGCTCAGCCCCAGCATTTT
CASGLRTGGAQPQHF
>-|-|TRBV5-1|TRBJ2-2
TGCGCCAGCAGCTTGGAGTTACGCGGGGTCGGAGGGGAGCTGTTTTTT
CASSLELRGVGGELFF
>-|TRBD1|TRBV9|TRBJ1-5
TGTGCCAGCAGCGTGTCAGGGACAGGGAAAAAATTGTCCAATCAGCCCCAGCATTTT
CASSVSGTGKKLSNQPQHF
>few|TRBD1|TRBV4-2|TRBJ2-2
TGTGCCAGCAGCCAGCTAGGGACAGTGAACACCGGGGAGCTGTTTTTT
CASSQLGTVNTGELFF
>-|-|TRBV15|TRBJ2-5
TGTGCCACCAGCAGGGACAGCCAAGAGACCCAGTACTTC
CATSRDSQETQYF
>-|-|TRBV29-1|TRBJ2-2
TGCAGCGTTCAAGAGTCATGGAACACCGGGGAGCTGTTTTTT
CSVQESWNTGELFF
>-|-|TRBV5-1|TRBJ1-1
TGCGCCAGCAGCTTGGAGGAGACTGAAGCTTTCTTT
CASSLEETEAFF
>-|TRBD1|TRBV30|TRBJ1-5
TGTGCCTGGAGTGCAGGGGGCGACGGCAATCAGCCCCAGCATTTT
CAWSAGGDGNQPQHF
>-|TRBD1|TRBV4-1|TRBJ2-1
TGCGCCAGCAGCCAAGACCCGACAGGGGGCGCTTCCAATGAGCAGTTCTTC
CASSQDPTGGASNEQFF
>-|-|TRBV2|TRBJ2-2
TGTGCCAGCAGCGAAGTAGGGGAGCTGTTTTTT
CASSEVGELFF
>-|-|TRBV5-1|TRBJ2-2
TGCGCCAGCAGCTTGGGGGTGAGCGTAGGGGAGCTGTTTTTT
CASSLGVSVGELFF
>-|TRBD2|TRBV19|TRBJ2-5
TGTGCCAGTAGTTCGAACGCGGGGAGGGGTATGGAGACCCAGTACTTC
CASSSNAGRGMETQYF
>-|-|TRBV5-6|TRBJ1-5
TGTGCCAGCAGCTTTATGGGACACCAGAATCAGCCCCAGCATTTT
CASSFMGHQNQPQHF
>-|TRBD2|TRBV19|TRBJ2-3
TGTGCCAGCGTCGGACTAGCGGGGGATGAAGGGCAGTATTTT
CASVGLAGDEGQYF
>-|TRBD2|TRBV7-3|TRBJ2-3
TGTGCCAGCAGCTTCGGGACTAGCGGGCGCACAGATACGCAGTATTTT
CASSFGTSGRTDTQYF
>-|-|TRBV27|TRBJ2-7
TGTGCCAGCAGTTCGGCGGGAAGATACGAGCAGTACTTC
CASSSAGRYEQYF
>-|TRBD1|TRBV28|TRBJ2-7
TGTGCCAGCAGTCCGCCAGGACAGGGGATGTATGACGAGCAGTACTTC
CASSPPGQGMYDEQYF
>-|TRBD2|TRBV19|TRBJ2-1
TGTGCCAGTAGTATTGGCATCGGACTAGCGGGGGGTCCCGCCTACAATGAGCAGTTCTTC
CASSIGIGLAGGPAYNEQFF
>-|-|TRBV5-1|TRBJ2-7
TGCGCCAGCAGCCAAGGGACAACCTACGAGCAGTACTTC
CASSQGTTYEQYF
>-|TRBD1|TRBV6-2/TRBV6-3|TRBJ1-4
TGTGCCAGCAGTTATTGGACAGGACCAAATGAAAAACTGTTTTTT
CASSYWTGPNEKLFF
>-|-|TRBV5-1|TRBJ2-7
TGCGCCAGCAGCTTGGTGGCAGTTGTTAACTACGAGCAGTACTTC
CASSLVAVVNYEQYF
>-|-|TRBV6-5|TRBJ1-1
TGTGCCAGCACCAGGTTGAACACTGAAGCTTTCTTT
CASTRLNTEAFF
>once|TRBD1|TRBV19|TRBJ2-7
TGTGCCAGTAGTTGGGACAGAACCTACGAGCAGTACTTC
CASSWDRTYEQYF
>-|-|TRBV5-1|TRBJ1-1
TGCGCCAGCAACGAGGGCGACAACACTGAAGCTTTCTTT
CASNEGDNTEAFF
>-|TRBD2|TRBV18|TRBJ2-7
TGTGCCAGCTCTCCTAGCGGGAGTTCCTACGAGCAGTACTTC
CASSPSGSSYEQYF
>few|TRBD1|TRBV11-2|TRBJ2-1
TGTGCCAGCAGCACCGGGACAGAACTCTCCTATGAGCAGTTCTTC
CASSTGTELSYEQFF
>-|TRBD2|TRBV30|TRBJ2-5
TGTGCCTGGGCGGGGACTAGCGGGAGAGGTTTGGAGACCCAGTACTTC
CAWAGTSGRGLETQYF
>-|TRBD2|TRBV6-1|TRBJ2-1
TGTGCCAGCAGTGAAGAACTCCTACTCGGACTAGCGGGTTACAATGAGCAGTTCTTC
CASSEELLLGLAGYNEQFF
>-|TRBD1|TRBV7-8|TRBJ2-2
TGTGCCAGCAGCTTGGGACAGACGAACACCGGGGAGCTGTTTTTT
CASSLGQTNTGELFF
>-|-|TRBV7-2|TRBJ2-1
TGTGCCAGCAGCTTAGTTAGCTTGGCCTACAATGAGCAGTTCTTC
CASSLVSLAYNEQFF
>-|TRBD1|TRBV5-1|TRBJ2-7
TGCGCCAGCAGCCAGGACAGGGGTAAAGGCTACGAGCAGTACTTC
CASSQDRGKGYEQYF
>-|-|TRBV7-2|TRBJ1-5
TGTGCCAGCAGCTTATGGGGGGAAGGACAGCCCCAGCATTTT
CASSLWGEGQPQHF
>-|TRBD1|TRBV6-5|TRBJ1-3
TGTGCCAGCAGGGACAGGGCCTCTGGAAACACCATATATTTT
CASRDRASGNTIYF
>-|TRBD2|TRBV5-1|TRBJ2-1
TGCGCCAGCAGCTTGGTGGCGGGAGGACTAGCGGGATTAGATGAGCAGTTCTTC
CASSLVAGGLAGLDEQFF
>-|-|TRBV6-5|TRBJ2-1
TGTGCCAGCAGCTTTGGACTCTCAGTCGGTCATGAGCAGTTCTTC
CASSFGLSVGHEQFF
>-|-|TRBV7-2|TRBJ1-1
TGTGCCAGCAGCTTCTGGGAGGGGAATACTGAAGCTTTCTTT
CASSFWEGNTEAFF
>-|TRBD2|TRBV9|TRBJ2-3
TGTGCCAGCAGCAGACTAGCGGGAGATTGGGATACGCAGTATTTT
CASSRLAGDWDTQYF
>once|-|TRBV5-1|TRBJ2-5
TGCGCCAGCGGGGGGGGACAGGCCCAAGAGACCCAGTACTTC
CASGGGQAQETQYF
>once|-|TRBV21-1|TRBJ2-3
TGTGCCAGCAGCAATGACAGGGGGCACACAGATACGCAGTATTTT
CASSNDRGHTDTQYF
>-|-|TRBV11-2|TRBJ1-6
TGTGCCAGCAGCTTGCTGGGCAATTCACCCCTCCACTTT
CASSLLGNSPLHF